What follows are 13 T cell receptor beta chains derived from one specimen sequenced in a study of blood T cell repertoires in COVID-19. Sequenced by immunoSEQ multiplex PCR; TCRdb stores in-frame clones only, minus some. Among 100,000 to 150,000 clones listed, about 74% were seen once. Source material: peripheral blood. The receptors here all came from a man aged 55 to 69 with acute or convalescent COVID-19.

The rearrangement uses TRBV5-1 and TRBJ1-1, with 7 bases identical to TRBD1. The trim removed 7 bases at V and 1 base at J, leaving 7 bases unmatched. From germline, CDR1 is SGHRS and CDR2 YFSETQ. This CDR3 spans 14 amino acids. The CDR3 protein is CASESGGGNTEAFF. Here the CDR3 DNA reads TGCGCCAGCGAATCAGGGGGTGGGAACACTGAAGCTTTCTTT.

V and J are TRBV2 and TRBJ2-7, with 12 bases that match TRBD1. Germline-derived CDR1 and CDR2 are SNHLY and FYNNEI. The V and J ends lost 6 bases and 0 bases, in that order; junction bases with no gene match: 3. The CDR3 is made up of 15 amino acids. CDR3 in amino acids: CASRGQGASSYEQYF. DNA for the CDR3: TGTGCCAGCAGGGGACAGGGGGCCAGCTCCTACGAGCAGTACTTC. Based on the CDR3 plus reference TRBV2 and TRBJ2-7, the full variable domain is EPEVTQTPSHQVTQMGQEVILRCVPISNHLYFYWYRQILGQKVEFLVSFYNNEISEKSEIFDDQFSVERPDGSNFTLKIRSTKLEDSAMYFCASRGQGASSYEQYFGPGTRLTVT.

The chain has TRBV25-1 and TRBJ2-7; the D is unclear. The CDR3 has 12 amino acids. Germline CDR1 is MGHDK and CDR2 is SYGVNS. V lost 7 bases to trimming and J lost 3 bases, with 10 bases between them. The CDR3 coding sequence is TGTGCCAGCATTTCACCAGGCTACGAGCAGTACTTC. Protein sequence: CASISPGYEQYF.

The V and J genes are TRBV5-1 and TRBJ2-7; no definite D call. Germline CDR1 reads SGHRS; CDR2 reads YFSETQ. V was pared by 0 bases and J by 6 bases, with 10 bases between. The length of the CDR3 is 13 residues. CDR3 DNA: TGCGCCAGCAGCTTGGTACAGAAAGGCGAGCAGTACTTC. This gives the protein CASSLVQKGEQYF.

This chain uses TRBV2 with TRBJ2-1; TRBD2 aligns across 8 bases. Germline V lookup: CDR1 SNHLY, CDR2 FYNNEI. The CDR3 loop spans 14 amino acids. V lost 6 bases and J lost 5; bases outside the gene matches: 6. The CDR3 region is CASRGSGTHNEQFF. CDR3 nucleotides: TGTGCCAGCAGGGGTAGCGGGACTCACAATGAGCAGTTCTTC.

J is TRBJ1-1 and V is TRBV6-5, with D perhaps matching TRBD1 (5 bases). Germline V gene sequence: CDR1 MNHEY, CDR2 SVGAGI. CDR3 length equals 13 residues. V was pared by 6 bases and J by 9 bases, with 17 bases between. Here the CDR3 reads CASREGPRGKAFF. The CDR3 DNA sequence: TGTGCCAGCAGGGAGGGACCCCGAGGGAAAGCTTTCTTT.

The rearrangement joins TRBV7-9 to TRBJ2-5; 9 bases align to TRBD2. Per the germline V gene, CDR1 is SEHNR and CDR2 is FQNEAQ (reference sequence). The V gene end was trimmed by 5 bases and the J gene end by 3 bases; junction bases not matched to a gene: 16. The CDR3 has 18 amino acids. The CDR3, as DNA: TGTGCCAGCAGCGACCCAACCGCTAGCGGGGCCTCGAAAGAGACCCAGTACTTC. Its protein is CASSDPTASGASKETQYF. Together with reference TRBV7-9 and TRBJ2-5, the CDR3 gives the full variable domain: DTGVSQNPRHKITKRGQNVTFRCDPISEHNRLYWYRQTLGQGPEFLTYFQNEAQLEKSRLLSDRFSAERPKGSFSTLEIQRTEQGDSAMYLCASSDPTASGASKETQYFGPGTRLLVL.

The rearrangement uses TRBV10-3 and TRBJ2-4, with TRBD2 matching 7 bases. This CDR3 contains 16 residues. Looked up from germline, CDR1 is ENHRY and CDR2 is SYGVKD. J gave up 9 bases and V 0 bases, and 11 bases lay outside the gene matches. CDR3 loop: CAISESKGRELSIQYF. The DNA of the CDR3 is TGTGCCATCAGTGAGTCGAAAGGGCGGGAGCTCAGCATTCAGTACTTC.

V and J are TRBV5-1 and TRBJ1-4, with D possibly TRBD1 on 6 matching bases. The germline gives CDR1 SGHRS, CDR2 YFSETQ. Trimming removed 7 bases from V and 0 bases from J, with 13 bases in between. The CDR3 has 15 residues. The CDR3 nucleotides read TGCGCCAGCCGAATACAGGGTGCAACTAATGAAAAACTGTTTTTT. Residues: CASRIQGATNEKLFF. Filled out from reference TRBV5-1 and TRBJ1-4, the complete variable domain reads KAGVTQTPRYLIKTRGQQVTLSCSPISGHRSVSWYQQTPGQGLQFLFEYFSETQRNKGNFPGRFSGRQFSNSRSEMNVSTLELGDSALYLCASRIQGATNEKLFFGSGTQLSVL.

This clone was seen only a few times. The chain joins TRBV10-3 to TRBJ1-2; weak D call: TRBD1 (5 bases). Germline values: CDR1 ENHRY, CDR2 SYGVKD. This CDR3 has 13 amino acids. The ends were cut back, 7 bases at V and 6 bases at J, with 15 bases in the middle. The CDR3 sequence is CAITTQGVDGYTF. The DNA for the CDR3 is TGTGCCATCACCACACAAGGGGTGGATGGCTACACCTTC.

The chain joins TRBV27 to TRBJ2-7, with TRBD1 identical over 11 bases. Trimming removed 5 bases from V and 6 bases from J; junction bases left unmatched: 9. Germline CDR1 is MNHEY and CDR2 is SMNVEV (reference sequence). This CDR3 is built from 15 residues. This CDR3 reads CASSLLGQGAGEQYF. DNA for the CDR3: TGTGCCAGCAGTCTCCTAGGACAGGGGGCCGGCGAGCAGTACTTC.

This clone is a singleton in its sample. The V gene is TRBV3-1 (or the pseudogene TRBV3-2), the J gene TRBJ2-1; 9 bases line up with TRBD2. Per the germline V gene, CDR1 is LGHDT and CDR2 is YNNKEL (reference sequence). CDR3 length equals 15 residues. Trimming removed 4 bases from V and 2 bases from J; junction bases left unmatched: 3. The CDR3 protein is CASSLTSGAYNEQFF. CDR3 coding DNA: TGTGCCAGCAGCCTGACTAGCGGAGCCTACAATGAGCAGTTCTTC.

The V gene is TRBV9, the J gene TRBJ2-2; 8 bases match TRBD1. The V gene's germline CDR1 is SGDLS and CDR2 YYNGEE. The CDR3 is 15 residues long. The trim removed 3 bases at V and 7 bases at J, leaving 8 bases unmatched. CDR3 loop: CASSDETGVSGELFF. The CDR3 bases are TGTGCCAGCAGCGACGAGACAGGGGTGAGCGGGGAGCTGTTTTTT.